The following is a T cell receptor beta chain sequence with its context. Its binding antigen is unknown. No qualities accompany the bases; no much larger clone lies one base away. This specimen comes from a study of beta chain features in type 1 diabetes (dated by TCRdb to 2016 to 2018). Regarding the study in general: Mean age, gender distribution, total cell number and subset yield were not different between patients and healthy donors. Regulatory and stem cell-like memory subsets were obtained from only 8 patients and roughly 8 healthy donors, while naive and central memory subsets were obtained from all 30 or so donors. A total of 90 million to 140 million sorted cells were examined across all samples, and RNA yield correlated strongly with the number of cells per subset. The study compared TCRB repertoires of sorted circulating CD4+ T cell subsets between recently diagnosed type 1 diabetes patients and matched healthy donors. What the work shows at the level of the full study, not this receptor alone: Naive, central memory and regulatory TCRB repertoires appeared more similar among patients than among healthy donors. PCR might favor shorter templates, but patient and control samples were amplified and corrected together, so any skew would affect both groups equally. A moderate but significant shortening of TCRB CDR3 length was observed in type 1 diabetes patients in all four CD4+ subsets. At VDJ recombination sites, patients with type 1 diabetes made fewer insertions and deleted more nucleotides, a pattern implying thymic rearrangement abnormalities. Because small numbers of individuals were included in the HLA sub-analyses, any influence of HLA type on TCRB rearrangement was left unresolved. Sequencing cDNA rather than genomic DNA could over-represent highly expressing activated cells, although activation and CD3 levels did not differ between groups.

V gives up 4 bases and J gives up 8 bases, and the segment between their germline ends measures 18 bases. The CDR3 sequence holds 14 residues, the cysteine and phenylalanine included. This entry keeps only the CDR3 DNA: 42 bases, framed from base 1. In the germline V gene, CDR1 corresponds to SGDLS and CDR2 to YYNGEE. The entire amount of isolated RNA was reverse transcribed using the High Capacity cDNA Reverse Transcription Kit, so the sequenced TCRB transcripts were expressed ones. Deep immunoSEQ sequencing was applied to naive, central memory and regulatory T cell samples, giving an average of roughly 3.5 million total reads per sample. Sorted cells were lysed in RLT buffer and RNA was extracted with DNase-treated RNeasy Micro or Mini kits, depending on cell number. Each cell subset was processed separately to prevent cross-contamination, with patient and healthy donor samples processed together. The immunoSEQ multiplex PCR was used to amplify TCRB sequences from cDNA, generating 87-bp fragments that spanned the CDR3 region. Sequencing of the amplicons was performed on the Illumina HiSeq platform. The source study handled its data this way. PCR bias was computationally corrected using synthetic template baselines, reads within Hamming distance 2 were collapsed, and singletons that could not be merged were discarded. Reads were aligned against IMGT so that V, D and J genes, CDR3 length and insertions or deletions at six rearrangement sites could be assigned. Within each subset, clonotype counts were normalized to the number of sorted cells before true diversity and Gini coefficients were calculated with the tcR R package. The overlap coefficient, calculated on TCRB nucleotide sequences, was used to quantify repertoire sharing. This immuneACCESS table, as held by TCRdb, lists in-frame sequences with V and J called but not all clones. Of the missing ones, under half trace to an unresolved V gene in checked studies; the others have no known cause. V and J calls plus clone size are reproduced from that table; the DNA served to infer D and trimming. The sample contains 120,000 or so clones, 17% of them found a single time. The biggest ten clones account for 2% to 3% of the sample.

From each donor, a single peripheral blood sample of 100 to 150 mL on average was drawn into heparinised tubes. A BD FACSAria II was used to sort naive, central memory, regulatory and stem cell-like memory CD4+ T cells with a panel that included CD45RO, CCR7, CD25, CD127, CD95 and CD27. Purity was above 98% for every sorted population. PBMCs were separated immediately by Lymphoprep density gradient centrifugation and were stained directly, without being cultured. So that batch effects would be minimized, each experiment stained and sorted samples in pairs, pairing one healthy donor with one patient.

This TCR derives from a young man with type 1 diabetes. The receptor chain draws on TRBV9 and TRBJ1-1; the best D guess is TRBD1, with 5 bases matching. Sequences were obtained from central memory CD4+ T cells from blood. The CDR3 corresponds to CASSPFPGAAEAFF. The DNA sequence follows: TGTGCCAGCAGCCCATTCCCCGGGGCGGCGGAAGCTTTCTTT.